This entry lists 6 T cell receptor beta chains sequenced from one sample in a study of CD8 T cells in ankylosing spondylitis. TCRdb recomputed calls from the 5' RACE reads with MiXCR, one row per CDR3 protein. This sample has more than 60,000 distinct CDR3 sequences, with 5.3% found just once. Sequenced sample: blood, either unsorted or a sorted T cell fraction (not recorded which). All receptors come from a male donor with ankylosing spondylitis or in good health (not recorded which).

The sample holds many counts of this clonotype. The CDR3 protein is CSARDPEGTQYF. Written as DNA, the CDR3 is TGCAGTGCTAGAGATCCCGAGGGGACCCAGTACTTC. The chain employs TRBV20-1 and TRBJ2-5, with D perhaps TRBD2 (5 bases). With 0 bases removed from V and 7 bases from J, the gap between germline ends came to 9 bases. There are 12 residues in the CDR3. Germline loops: CDR1 DFQATT, CDR2 SNEGSKA (reference sequence).

This clonotype was observed many times. The V call is TRBV20-1, the J call TRBJ1-2, with 10 nucleotides matching TRBD1. J gave up 3 bases and V 0 bases, and 4 bases lay outside the gene matches. From germline, CDR1 is DFQATT and CDR2 SNEGSKA (reference sequence). The CDR3 extends over 15 amino acids. In DNA form, the CDR3 reads TGCAGTGCTAGAGACCCAGGGACAGGGGACTATGGCTACACCTTC. It encodes CSARDPGTGDYGYTF.

The sample holds many counts of this clonotype. The J gene is TRBJ1-1, the V gene TRBV27; 10 bases are a match to TRBD1. Germline V gene sequence: CDR1 MNHEY, CDR2 SMNVEV (reference sequence). This CDR3 region has 14 residues. V lost 6 bases to trimming and J lost 1 base; unmatched junction nucleotides: 2. This CDR3 is CASRGTGANTEAFF. The CDR3 DNA sequence: TGTGCCAGCAGGGGGACAGGGGCGAACACTGAAGCTTTCTTT.

This clonotype came up a few times. This chain joins TRBV23-1 and TRBJ2-5; D remains ambiguous. TRBV23-1 is an ORF, with its function uncertain. This CDR3 has 13 amino acids. V lost 8 bases and J lost 4, with 14 bases in between. The CDR3 bases are TGCGCCAGCTTATACTACGGTCGAGAGACCCAGTACTTC. Protein: CASLYYGRETQYF.

This clonotype has ten or more counts. The chain links TRBV3-1 to TRBJ2-5; D is perhaps TRBD1 (5 bases). This CDR3 contains 12 residues. Germline assignment: CDR1 LGHDT and CDR2 YNNKEL (reference sequence). Trimming shortened V by 4 bases and J by 2 bases, and 5 bases separated the two germline ends. The CDR3: CASSRTQETQYF. The CDR3 DNA is TGTGCCAGCAGCCGGACACAAGAGACCCAGTACTTC.

This clonotype showed up many times. This sequence joins TRBV12-3 or TRBV12-4 and TRBJ2-5, with TRBD2 as a possible D gene (6 bases). CDR3 length equals 11 residues. Between the trimmed V and J ends, which lost 6 bases and 5 bases, there was a span of 7 bases. Here the CDR3 reads CASRRGETQYF. In DNA, the CDR3 is TGTGCCAGCAGACGGGGGGAGACCCAGTACTTC.